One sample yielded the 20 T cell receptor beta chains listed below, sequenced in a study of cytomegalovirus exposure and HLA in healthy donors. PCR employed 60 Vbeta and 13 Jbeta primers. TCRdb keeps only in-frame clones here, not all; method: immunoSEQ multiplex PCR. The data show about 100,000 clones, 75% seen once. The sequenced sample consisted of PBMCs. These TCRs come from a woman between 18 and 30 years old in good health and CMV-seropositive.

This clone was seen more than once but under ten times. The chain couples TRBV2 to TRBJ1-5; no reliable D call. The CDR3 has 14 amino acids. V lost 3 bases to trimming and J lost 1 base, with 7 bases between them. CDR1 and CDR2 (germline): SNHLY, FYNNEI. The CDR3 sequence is CASSDSRSNQPQHF. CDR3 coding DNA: TGTGCCAGCAGTGACTCCAGAAGCAATCAGCCCCAGCATTTT.

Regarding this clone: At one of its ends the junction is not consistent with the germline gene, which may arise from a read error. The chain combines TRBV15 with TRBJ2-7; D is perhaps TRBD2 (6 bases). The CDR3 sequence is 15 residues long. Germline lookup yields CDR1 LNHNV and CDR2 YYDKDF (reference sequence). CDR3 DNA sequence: TGTGCCACCAGCCGAGAGACAGCGGGCTCCTACGAGCAGTACTTC. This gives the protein CATSRETAGSYEQYF.

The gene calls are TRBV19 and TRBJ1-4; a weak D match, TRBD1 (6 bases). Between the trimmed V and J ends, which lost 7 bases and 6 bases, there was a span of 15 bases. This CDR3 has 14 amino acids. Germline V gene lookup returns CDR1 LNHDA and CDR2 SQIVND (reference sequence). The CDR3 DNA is TGTGCCAGTACCCGGGACACGGACTATGAAAAACTGTTTTTT. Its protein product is CASTRDTDYEKLFF.

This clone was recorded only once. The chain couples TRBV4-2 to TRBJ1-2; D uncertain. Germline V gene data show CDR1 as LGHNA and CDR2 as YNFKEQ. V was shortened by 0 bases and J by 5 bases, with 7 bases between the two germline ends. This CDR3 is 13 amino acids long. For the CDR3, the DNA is TGTGCCAGCAGCCAAGATTGGCAGTATGGCTACACCTTC. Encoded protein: CASSQDWQYGYTF.

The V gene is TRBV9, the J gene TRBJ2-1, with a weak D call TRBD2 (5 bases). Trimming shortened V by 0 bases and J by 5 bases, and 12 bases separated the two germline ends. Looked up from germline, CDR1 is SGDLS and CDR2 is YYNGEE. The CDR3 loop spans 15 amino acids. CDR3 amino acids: CASSVERVGNNEQFF. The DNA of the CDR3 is TGTGCCAGCAGCGTAGAAAGGGTCGGGAACAATGAGCAGTTCTTC.

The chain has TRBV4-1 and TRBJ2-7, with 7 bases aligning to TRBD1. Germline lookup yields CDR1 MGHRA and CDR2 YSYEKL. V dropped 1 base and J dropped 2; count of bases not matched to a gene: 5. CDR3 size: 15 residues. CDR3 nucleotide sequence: TGCGCCAGCAGCCAAGCGTCAGGGGGAACCTACGAGCAGTACTTC. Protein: CASSQASGGTYEQYF.

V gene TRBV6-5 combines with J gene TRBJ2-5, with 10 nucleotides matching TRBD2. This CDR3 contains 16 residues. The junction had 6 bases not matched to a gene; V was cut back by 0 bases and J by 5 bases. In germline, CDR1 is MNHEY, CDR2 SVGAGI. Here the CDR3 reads CASSYSRAGGSETQYF. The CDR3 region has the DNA TGTGCCAGCAGTTACTCGAGAGCGGGAGGGAGTGAGACCCAGTACTTC.

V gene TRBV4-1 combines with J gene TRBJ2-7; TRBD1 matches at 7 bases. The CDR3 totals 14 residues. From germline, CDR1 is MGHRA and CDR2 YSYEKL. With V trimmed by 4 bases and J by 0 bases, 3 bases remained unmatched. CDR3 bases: TGCGCCAGCAGCCCACGACAGGGCTCCTACGAGCAGTACTTC. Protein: CASSPRQGSYEQYF.

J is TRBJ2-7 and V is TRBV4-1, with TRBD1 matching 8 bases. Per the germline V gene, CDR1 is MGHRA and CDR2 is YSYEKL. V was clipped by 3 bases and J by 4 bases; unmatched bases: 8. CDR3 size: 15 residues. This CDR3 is CASSHGQGGGYEQYF. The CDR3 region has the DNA TGCGCCAGCAGCCACGGACAGGGAGGAGGTTACGAGCAGTACTTC.

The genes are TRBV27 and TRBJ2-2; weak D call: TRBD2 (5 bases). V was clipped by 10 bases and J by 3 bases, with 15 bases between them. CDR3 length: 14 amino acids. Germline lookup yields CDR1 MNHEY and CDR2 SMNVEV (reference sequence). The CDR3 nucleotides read TGTGCCACCCGAAAGACGGGGTACACCGGGGAGCTGTTTTTT. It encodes CATRKTGYTGELFF.

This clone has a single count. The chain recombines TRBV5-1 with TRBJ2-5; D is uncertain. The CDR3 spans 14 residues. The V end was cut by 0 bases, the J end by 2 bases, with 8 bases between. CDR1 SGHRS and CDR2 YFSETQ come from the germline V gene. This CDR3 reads CASSLASRQETQYF. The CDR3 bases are TGCGCCAGCAGCTTGGCGTCGCGGCAAGAGACCCAGTACTTC. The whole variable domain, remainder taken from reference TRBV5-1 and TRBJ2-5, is KAGVTQTPRYLIKTRGQQVTLSCSPISGHRSVSWYQQTPGQGLQFLFEYFSETQRNKGNFPGRFSGRQFSNSRSEMNVSTLELGDSALYLCASSLASRQETQYFGPGTRLLVL.

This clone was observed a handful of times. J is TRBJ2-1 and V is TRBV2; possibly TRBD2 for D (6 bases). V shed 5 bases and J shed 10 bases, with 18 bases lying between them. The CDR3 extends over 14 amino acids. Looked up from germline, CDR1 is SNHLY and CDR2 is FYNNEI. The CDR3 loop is CASSRRASIIEQFF. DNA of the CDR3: TGTGCCAGCAGTAGGAGGGCCTCTATCATCGAGCAGTTCTTC. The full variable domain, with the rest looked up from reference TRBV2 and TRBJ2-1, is EPEVTQTPSHQVTQMGQEVILRCVPISNHLYFYWYRQILGQKVEFLVSFYNNEISEKSEIFDDQFSVERPDGSNFTLKIRSTKLEDSAMYFCASSRRASIIEQFFGPGTRLTVL.

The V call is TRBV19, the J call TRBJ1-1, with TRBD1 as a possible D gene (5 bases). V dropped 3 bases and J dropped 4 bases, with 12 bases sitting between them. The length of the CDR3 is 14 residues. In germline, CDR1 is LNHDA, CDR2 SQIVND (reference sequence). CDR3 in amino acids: CASSIGRGITEAFF. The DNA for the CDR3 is TGTGCCAGTAGTATCGGGAGGGGTATCACTGAAGCTTTCTTT.

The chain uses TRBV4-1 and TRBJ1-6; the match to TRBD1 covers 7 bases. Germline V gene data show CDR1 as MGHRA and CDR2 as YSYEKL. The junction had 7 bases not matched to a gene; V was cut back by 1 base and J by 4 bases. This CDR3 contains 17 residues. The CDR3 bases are TGCGCCAGCAGCCAAGGGCCGGGACAGAGGTATAATTCACCCCTCCACTTT. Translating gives CASSQGPGQRYNSPLHF.

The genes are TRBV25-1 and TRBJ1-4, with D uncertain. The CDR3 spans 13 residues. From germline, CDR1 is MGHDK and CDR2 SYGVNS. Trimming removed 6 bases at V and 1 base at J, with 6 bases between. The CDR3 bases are TGTGCCAGCAGACAGAAAACTAATGAAAAACTGTTTTTT. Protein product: CASRQKTNEKLFF.

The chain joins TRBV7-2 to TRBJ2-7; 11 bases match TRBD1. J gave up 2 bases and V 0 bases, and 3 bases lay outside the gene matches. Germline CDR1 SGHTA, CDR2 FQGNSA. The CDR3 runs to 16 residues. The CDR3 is CASSLASDRGPYEQYF. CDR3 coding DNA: TGTGCCAGCAGCTTAGCGTCGGACAGGGGGCCCTACGAGCAGTACTTC.

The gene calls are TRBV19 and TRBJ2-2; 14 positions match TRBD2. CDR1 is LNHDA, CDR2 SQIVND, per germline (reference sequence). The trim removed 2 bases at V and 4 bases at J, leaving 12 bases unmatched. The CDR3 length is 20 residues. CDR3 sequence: CASSIRAPGLAGVSTGELFF. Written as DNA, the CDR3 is TGTGCCAGTAGTATAAGGGCACCGGGACTAGCGGGAGTAAGCACCGGGGAGCTGTTTTTT.

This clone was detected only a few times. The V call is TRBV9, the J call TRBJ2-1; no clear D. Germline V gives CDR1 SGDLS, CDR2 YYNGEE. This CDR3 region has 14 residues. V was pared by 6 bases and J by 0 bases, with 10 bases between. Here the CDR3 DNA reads TGTGCCAGCATGGCGACAAGCTCCTACAATGAGCAGTTCTTC. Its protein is CASMATSSYNEQFF.

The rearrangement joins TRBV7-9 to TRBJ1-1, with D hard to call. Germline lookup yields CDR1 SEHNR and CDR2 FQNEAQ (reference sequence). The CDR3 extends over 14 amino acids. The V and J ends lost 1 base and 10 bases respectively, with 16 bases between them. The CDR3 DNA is TGTGCCAGCAGCTTAGTAAACGTCTGGGCAGGAGCTTTCTTT. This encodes CASSLVNVWAGAFF. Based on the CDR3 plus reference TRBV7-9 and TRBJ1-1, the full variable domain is DTGVSQNPRHKITKRGQNVTFRCDPISEHNRLYWYRQTLGQGPEFLTYFQNEAQLEKSRLLSDRFSAERPKGSFSTLEIQRTEQGDSAMYLCASSLVNVWAGAFFGQGTRLTVV.

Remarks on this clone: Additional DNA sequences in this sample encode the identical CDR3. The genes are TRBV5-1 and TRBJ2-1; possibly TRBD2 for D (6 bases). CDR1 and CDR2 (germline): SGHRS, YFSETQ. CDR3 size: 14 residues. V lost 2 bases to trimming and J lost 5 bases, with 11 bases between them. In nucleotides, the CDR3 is TGCGCCAGCAGCTTACCGGGACTTAACAATGAGCAGTTCTTC. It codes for CASSLPGLNNEQFF.